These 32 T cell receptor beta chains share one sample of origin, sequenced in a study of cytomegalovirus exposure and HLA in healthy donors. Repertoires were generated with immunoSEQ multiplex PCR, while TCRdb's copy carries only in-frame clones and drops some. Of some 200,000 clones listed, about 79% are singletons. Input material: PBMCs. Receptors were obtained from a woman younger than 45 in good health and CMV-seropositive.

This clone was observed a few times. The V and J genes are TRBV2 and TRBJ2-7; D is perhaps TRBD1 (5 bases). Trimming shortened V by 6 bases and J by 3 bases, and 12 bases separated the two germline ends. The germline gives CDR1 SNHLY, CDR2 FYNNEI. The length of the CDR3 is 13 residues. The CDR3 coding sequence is TGTGCCAGCAGAGCCGGACATAGCTACGAGCAGTACTTC. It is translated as CASRAGHSYEQYF.

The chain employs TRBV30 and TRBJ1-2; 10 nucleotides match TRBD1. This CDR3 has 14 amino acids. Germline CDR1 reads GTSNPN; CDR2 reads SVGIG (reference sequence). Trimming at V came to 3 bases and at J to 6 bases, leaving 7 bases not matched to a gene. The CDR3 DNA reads TGTGCCTGGAGCGCCGGGACAGGGGCCCATGGCTACACCTTC. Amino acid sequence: CAWSAGTGAHGYTF.

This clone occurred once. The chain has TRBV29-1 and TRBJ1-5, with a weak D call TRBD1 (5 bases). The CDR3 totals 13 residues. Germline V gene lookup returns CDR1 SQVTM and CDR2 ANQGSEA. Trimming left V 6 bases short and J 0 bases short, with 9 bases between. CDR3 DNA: TGCAGCGTGATTCAGGGTAGCAATCAGCCCCAGCATTTT. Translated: CSVIQGSNQPQHF.

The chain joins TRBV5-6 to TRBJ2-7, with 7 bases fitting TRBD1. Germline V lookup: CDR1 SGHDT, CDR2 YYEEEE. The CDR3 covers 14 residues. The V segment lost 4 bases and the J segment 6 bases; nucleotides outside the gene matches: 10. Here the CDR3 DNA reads TGTGCCAGCAGCCCCGTTGGACAGGTTGGCGAGCAGTACTTC. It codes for CASSPVGQVGEQYF.

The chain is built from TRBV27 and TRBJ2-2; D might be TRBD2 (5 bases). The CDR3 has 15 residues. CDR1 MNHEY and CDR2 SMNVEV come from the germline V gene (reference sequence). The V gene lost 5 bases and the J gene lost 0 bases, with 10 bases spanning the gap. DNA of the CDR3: TGTGCCAGCAGTATACTAGGGACGAACACCGGGGAGCTGTTTTTT. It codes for CASSILGTNTGELFF.

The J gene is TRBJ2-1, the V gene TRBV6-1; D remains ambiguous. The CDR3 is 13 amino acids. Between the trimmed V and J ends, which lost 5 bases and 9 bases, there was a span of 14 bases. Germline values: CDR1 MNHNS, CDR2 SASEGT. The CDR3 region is CASSFEAVAEQFF. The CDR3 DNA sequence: TGTGCCAGCAGTTTTGAGGCGGTAGCTGAGCAGTTCTTC.

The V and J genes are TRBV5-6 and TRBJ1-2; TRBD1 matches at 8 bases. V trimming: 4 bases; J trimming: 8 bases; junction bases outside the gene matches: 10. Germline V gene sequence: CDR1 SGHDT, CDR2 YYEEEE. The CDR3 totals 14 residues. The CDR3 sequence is CASSTGQGISGYTF. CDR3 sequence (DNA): TGTGCCAGCAGCACCGGACAGGGTATTAGCGGCTACACCTTC.

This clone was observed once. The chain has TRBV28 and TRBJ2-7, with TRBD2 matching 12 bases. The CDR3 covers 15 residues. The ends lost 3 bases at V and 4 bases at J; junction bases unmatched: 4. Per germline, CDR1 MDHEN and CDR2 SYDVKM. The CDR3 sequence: CASSLASGRVYEQYF. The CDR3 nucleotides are TGTGCCAGCAGTTTGGCTAGCGGGAGGGTGTACGAGCAGTACTTC.

In nucleotides, the CDR3 is TGTGCCAGCAGCGTAGATTACGGTACTTCCTACAATGAGCAGTTCTTC. Its protein is CASSVDYGTSYNEQFF. The chain combines TRBV9 with TRBJ2-1; no clear D gene. The germline gives CDR1 SGDLS, CDR2 YYNGEE. The CDR3 has 16 amino acids. V was clipped by 0 bases and J by 1 base, with 11 bases between them.

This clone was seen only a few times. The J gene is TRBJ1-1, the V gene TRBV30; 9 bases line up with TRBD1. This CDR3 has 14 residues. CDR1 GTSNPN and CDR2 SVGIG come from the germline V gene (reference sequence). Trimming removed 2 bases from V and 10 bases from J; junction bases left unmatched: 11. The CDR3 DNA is TGTGCCTGGAGTATAAACGGACAGGGGATCGGAGCTTTCTTT. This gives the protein CAWSINGQGIGAFF.

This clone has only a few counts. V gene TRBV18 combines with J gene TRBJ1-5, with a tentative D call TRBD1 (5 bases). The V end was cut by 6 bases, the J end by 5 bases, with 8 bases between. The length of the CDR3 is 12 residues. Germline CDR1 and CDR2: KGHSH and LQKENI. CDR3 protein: CASSQGDQPQHF. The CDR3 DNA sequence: TGTGCCAGCTCTCAGGGTGATCAGCCCCAGCATTTT.

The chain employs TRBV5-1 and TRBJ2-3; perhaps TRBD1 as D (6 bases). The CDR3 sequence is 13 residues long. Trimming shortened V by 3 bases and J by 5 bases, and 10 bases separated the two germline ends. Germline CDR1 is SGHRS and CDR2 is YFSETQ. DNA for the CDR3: TGCGCCAGCAGCTCGGACAGCCTAGATACGCAGTATTTT. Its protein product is CASSSDSLDTQYF. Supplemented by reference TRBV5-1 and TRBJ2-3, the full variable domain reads KAGVTQTPRYLIKTRGQQVTLSCSPISGHRSVSWYQQTPGQGLQFLFEYFSETQRNKGNFPGRFSGRQFSNSRSEMNVSTLELGDSALYLCASSSDSLDTQYFGPGTRLTVL.

DNA for the CDR3: TGTGCCAGCACGGACAGGGGACTGTTGAACACTGAAGCTTTCTTT. Translating it yields CASTDRGLLNTEAFF. The chain recombines TRBV7-8 with TRBJ1-1, with 9 positions matching TRBD1. Germline values: CDR1 SGHVS, CDR2 FQNEAQ. V lost 7 bases and J lost 0; bases outside the gene matches: 6. This CDR3 spans 15 amino acids. The full variable domain, completed using reference TRBV7-8 and TRBJ1-1, is GAGVSQSPRYKVAKRGQDVALRCDPISGHVSLFWYQQALGQGPEFLTYFQNEAQLDKSGLPSDRFFAERPEGSVSTLKIQRTQQEDSAVYLCASTDRGLLNTEAFFGQGTRLTVV.

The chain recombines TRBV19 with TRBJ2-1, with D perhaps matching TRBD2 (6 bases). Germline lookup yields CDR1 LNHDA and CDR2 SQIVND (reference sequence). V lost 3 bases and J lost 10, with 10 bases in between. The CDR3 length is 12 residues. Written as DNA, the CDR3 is TGTGCCAGTAGTATCGGGAGCAGCGAGCAGTTCTTC. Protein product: CASSIGSSEQFF.

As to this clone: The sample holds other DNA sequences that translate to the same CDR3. This chain's CDR3 is CSARGGTEAFF. CDR3 nucleotides: TGCAGTGCTAGAGGAGGCACTGAAGCTTTCTTT. The rearrangement links TRBV20-1 to TRBJ1-1; D remains unclear. The CDR3 contains 11 residues. The V end was cut by 1 base, the J end by 4 bases, with 4 bases between. Looked up from germline, CDR1 is DFQATT and CDR2 is SNEGSKA (reference sequence).

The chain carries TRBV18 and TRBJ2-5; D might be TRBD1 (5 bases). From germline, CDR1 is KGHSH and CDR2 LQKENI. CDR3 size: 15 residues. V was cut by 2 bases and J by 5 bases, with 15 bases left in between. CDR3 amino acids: CASSPGAPRAETQYF. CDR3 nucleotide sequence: TGTGCCAGCTCACCAGGCGCTCCCAGGGCGGAGACCCAGTACTTC.

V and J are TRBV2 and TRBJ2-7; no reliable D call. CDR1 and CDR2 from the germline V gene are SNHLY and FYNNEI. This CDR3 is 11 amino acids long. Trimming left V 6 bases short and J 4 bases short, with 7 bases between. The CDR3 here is CASRVVYEQYF. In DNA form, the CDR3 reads TGTGCCAGCAGGGTAGTATACGAGCAGTACTTC.

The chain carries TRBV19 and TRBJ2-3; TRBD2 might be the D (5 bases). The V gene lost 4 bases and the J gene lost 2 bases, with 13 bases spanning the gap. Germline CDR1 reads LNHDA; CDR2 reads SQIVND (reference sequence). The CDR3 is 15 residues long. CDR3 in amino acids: CASSNSRDYTDTQYF. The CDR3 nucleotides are TGTGCCAGTAGTAATTCCCGGGATTACACAGATACGCAGTATTTT.

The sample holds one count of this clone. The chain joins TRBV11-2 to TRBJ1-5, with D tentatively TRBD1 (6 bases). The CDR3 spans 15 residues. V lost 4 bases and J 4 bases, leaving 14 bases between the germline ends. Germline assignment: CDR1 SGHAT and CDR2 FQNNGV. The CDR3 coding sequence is TGTGCCAGCAGCTCAAGCCTACAGGGTAATCAGCCCCAGCATTTT. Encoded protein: CASSSSLQGNQPQHF.

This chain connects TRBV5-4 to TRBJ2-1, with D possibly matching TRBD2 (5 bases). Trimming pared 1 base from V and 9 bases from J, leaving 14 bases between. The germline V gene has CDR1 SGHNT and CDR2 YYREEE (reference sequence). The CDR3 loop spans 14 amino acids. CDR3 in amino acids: CASSLQARGGEQFF. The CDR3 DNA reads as TGTGCCAGCAGCTTGCAAGCAAGAGGAGGTGAGCAGTTCTTC.

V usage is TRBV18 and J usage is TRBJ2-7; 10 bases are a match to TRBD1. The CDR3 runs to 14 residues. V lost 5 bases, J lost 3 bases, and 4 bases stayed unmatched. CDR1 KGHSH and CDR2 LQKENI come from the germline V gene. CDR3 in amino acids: CASSSTGGGYEQYF. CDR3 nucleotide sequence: TGTGCCAGCTCATCGACAGGGGGCGGCTACGAGCAGTACTTC. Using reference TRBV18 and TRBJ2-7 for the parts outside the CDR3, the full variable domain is NAGVMQNPRHLVRRRGQEARLRCSPMKGHSHVYWYRQLPEEGLKFMVYLQKENIIDESGMPKERFSAEFPKEGPSILRIQQVVRGDSAAYFCASSSTGGGYEQYFGPGTRLTVT.

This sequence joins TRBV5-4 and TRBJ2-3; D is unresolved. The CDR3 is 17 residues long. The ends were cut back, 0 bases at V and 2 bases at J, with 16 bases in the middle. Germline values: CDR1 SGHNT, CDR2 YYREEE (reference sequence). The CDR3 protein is CASSLEGGSAATDTQYF. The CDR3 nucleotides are TGTGCCAGCAGCTTGGAAGGCGGATCGGCGGCCACAGATACGCAGTATTTT.

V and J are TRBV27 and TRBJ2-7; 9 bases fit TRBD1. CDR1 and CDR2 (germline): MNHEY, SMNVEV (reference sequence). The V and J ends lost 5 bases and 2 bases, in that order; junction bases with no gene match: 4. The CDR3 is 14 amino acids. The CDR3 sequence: CASSRRQGAYEQYF. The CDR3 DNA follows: TGTGCCAGCAGTCGAAGACAGGGGGCCTACGAGCAGTACTTC.

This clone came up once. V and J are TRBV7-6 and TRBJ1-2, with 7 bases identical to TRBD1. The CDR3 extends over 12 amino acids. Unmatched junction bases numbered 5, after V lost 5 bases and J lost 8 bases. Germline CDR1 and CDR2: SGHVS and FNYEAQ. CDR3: CASSPDRVGYTF. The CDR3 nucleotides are TGTGCCAGCAGCCCAGACAGGGTGGGCTACACCTTC. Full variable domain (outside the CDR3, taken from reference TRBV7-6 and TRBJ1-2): GAGVSQSPRYKVTKRGQDVALRCDPISGHVSLYWYRQALGQGPEFLTYFNYEAQQDKSGLPNDRFSAERPEGSISTLTIQRTEQRDSAMYRCASSPDRVGYTFGSGTRLTVV.

The CDR3 nucleotides read TGTGCCAGCAGTTTATTGACAGGGAGCCTAGAGACCCAGTACTTC. It codes for CASSLLTGSLETQYF. The V and J genes are TRBV27 and TRBJ2-5; 7 nucleotides align to TRBD1. The CDR3 runs to 15 residues. The germline gives CDR1 MNHEY, CDR2 SMNVEV (reference sequence). With V trimmed by 1 base and J by 4 bases, 6 bases remained unmatched.

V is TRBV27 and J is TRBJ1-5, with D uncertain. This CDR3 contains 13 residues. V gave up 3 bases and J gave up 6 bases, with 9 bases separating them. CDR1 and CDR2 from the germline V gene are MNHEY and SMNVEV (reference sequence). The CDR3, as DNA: TGTGCCAGCAGTTTTGGTTCAGGTCAGCCCCAGCATTTT. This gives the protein CASSFGSGQPQHF.

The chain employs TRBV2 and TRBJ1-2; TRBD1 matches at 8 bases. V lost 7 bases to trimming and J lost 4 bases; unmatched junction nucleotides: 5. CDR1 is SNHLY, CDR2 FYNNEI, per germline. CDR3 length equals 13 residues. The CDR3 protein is CASTKDRGYGYTF. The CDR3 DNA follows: TGTGCCAGCACCAAAGACAGGGGCTATGGCTACACCTTC.

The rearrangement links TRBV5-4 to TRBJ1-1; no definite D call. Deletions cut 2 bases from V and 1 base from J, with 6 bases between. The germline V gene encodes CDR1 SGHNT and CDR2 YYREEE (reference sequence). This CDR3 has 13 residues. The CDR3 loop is CASSFSGNTEAFF. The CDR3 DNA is TGTGCCAGCAGCTTCTCAGGGAACACTGAAGCTTTCTTT.

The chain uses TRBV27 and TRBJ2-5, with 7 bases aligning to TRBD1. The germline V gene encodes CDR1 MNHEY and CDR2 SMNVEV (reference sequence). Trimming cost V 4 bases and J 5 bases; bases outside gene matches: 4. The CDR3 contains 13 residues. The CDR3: CASSSDRRETQYF. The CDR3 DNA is TGTGCCAGCAGTTCGGACAGGAGGGAGACCCAGTACTTC.

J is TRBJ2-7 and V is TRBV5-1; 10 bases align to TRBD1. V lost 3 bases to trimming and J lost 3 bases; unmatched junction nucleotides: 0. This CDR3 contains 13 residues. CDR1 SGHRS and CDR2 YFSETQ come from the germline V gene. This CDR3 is CASSWDRGYEQYF. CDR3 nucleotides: TGCGCCAGCAGCTGGGACAGGGGCTACGAGCAGTACTTC.

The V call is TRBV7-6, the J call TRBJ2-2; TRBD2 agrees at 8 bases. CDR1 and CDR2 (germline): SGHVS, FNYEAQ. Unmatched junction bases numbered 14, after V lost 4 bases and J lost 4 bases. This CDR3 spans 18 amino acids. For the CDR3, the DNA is TGTGCCAGCAGCTCATTCACCGGACCCAGCGGGAGCACCGGGGAGCTGTTTTTT. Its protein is CASSSFTGPSGSTGELFF.

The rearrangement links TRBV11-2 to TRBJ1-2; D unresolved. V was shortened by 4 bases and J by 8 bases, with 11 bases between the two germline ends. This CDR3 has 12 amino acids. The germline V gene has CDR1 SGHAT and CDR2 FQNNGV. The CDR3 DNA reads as TGTGCCAGCAGCTACTCCCGGAGGGGCTACACCTTC. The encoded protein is CASSYSRRGYTF. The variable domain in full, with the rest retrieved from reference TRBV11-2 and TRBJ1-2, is EAGVAQSPRYKIIEKRQSVAFWCNPISGHATLYWYQQILGQGPKLLIQFQNNGVVDDSQLPKDRFSAERLKGVDSTLKIQPAKLEDSAVYLCASSYSRRGYTFGSGTRLTVV.